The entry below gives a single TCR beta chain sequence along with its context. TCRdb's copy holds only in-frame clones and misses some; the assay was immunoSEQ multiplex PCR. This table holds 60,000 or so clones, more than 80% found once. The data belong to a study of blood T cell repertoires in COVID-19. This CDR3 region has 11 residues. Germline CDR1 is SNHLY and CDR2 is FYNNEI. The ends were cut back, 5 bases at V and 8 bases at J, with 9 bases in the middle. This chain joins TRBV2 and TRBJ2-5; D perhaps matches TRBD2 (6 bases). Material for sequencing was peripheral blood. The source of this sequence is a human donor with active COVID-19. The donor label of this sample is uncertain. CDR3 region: CASSLGTTQYF. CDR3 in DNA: TGTGCCAGCAGTTTAGGGACTACCCAGTACTTC.